This T cell receptor beta chain was identified in a study of shared clonotypes between healthy human individuals. V lost 2 bases to trimming and J lost 2 bases, with 7 bases between them. Germline lookup yields CDR1 WSHSY and CDR2 SAAADI. The CDR3 extends over 13 amino acids. Healthy HIV-negative adults with no recent acute infections or vaccinations were recruited as donors. Unsorted samples used some 90 million PBMCs for genomic DNA. An assay was performed, and its level was deep. Unsorted PBMC DNA went through sequencing on ten immunoSEQ deep assay plates. Clones were read by immunoSEQ multiplex PCR, and TCRdb kept only the in-frame ones, dropping some. The sample carries 550,000 to 600,000 clones, around 80% recorded once.

The sequence was collected from a woman aged 40-49 years in good health. Some clones in this sample may be carry-over from other donors' samples. Sequences were obtained from PBMCs. The chain has TRBV10-2 and TRBJ2-7; unclear D gene. The CDR3 DNA reads TGCGCCAGCAGTGAGGGCTTAACCTACGAGCAGTACTTC. Residues: CASSEGLTYEQYF.